A selection of T cell receptor beta chains follows, all from one sample in a study of CD8+ T cells in alopecia areata. The data were produced by immunoSEQ multiplex PCR, yet TCRdb's version contains in-frame clones alone and is incomplete. Here the sample spans about 180,000 clones, approximately 53% being singletons. The sequences come from CD8+ T cells sorted from blood, collected at week 24, from a patient treated with tofacitinib. The receptor set was obtained from a human donor with alopecia areata. Both conserved end residues are part of each CDR3.

>TRBV2|14|TRBJ1-5
CASKEPGSNQPQHF
>TRBV29-1|13|TRBJ1-2
CSVPDRPNYGYTF
>TRBV30|16|TRBJ1-1
CAWKLRDREFFGEAFF
>TRBV4-3|14|TRBJ2-1
CASSQTGGASEQFF
>TRBV7-8|15|TRBJ2-1
CASSPTQGNHNEQFF
>TRBV4-3|14|TRBJ1-2
CASSQDRAGREYTF
>TRBV7-2|15|TRBJ2-2
CASSLSSRGSGELFF
>TRBV5-6|14|TRBJ2-7
CASSGQGSSYEQYF
>TRBV11-2|15|TRBJ1-6
CASSSRRTPNSPLHF
>TRBV27|12|TRBJ2-3
CASGLDTDTQYF
>TRBV4-3|13|TRBJ1-1
CASSPQVNTEAFF
>TRBV6-4|16|TRBJ2-2
CASSDFVRQNTGELFF
>TRBV27|12|TRBJ2-7
CASSPQGYEQYF
>TRBV13|17|TRBJ2-7
CASSPPLTSGASYEQYF
>TRBV7-2|15|TRBJ2-7
CASSSGLGPSYEQYF
>TRBV9|16|TRBJ2-2
CASSFRTSGAVGELFF
>TRBV6-5|13|TRBJ2-7
CASSPTGGKEQYF
>TRBV29-1|10|TRBJ2-1
CSVGGYEQFF
>TRBV13|12|TRBJ1-2
CASRSGSYGYTF
>TRBV23-1|14|TRBJ2-2
CARGGQGVPGELFF
>TRBV25-1|14|TRBJ1-1
CASSERTENTEAFF
>TRBV30|11|TRBJ2-7
CAWTDSYEQYF
>TRBV10-3|12|TRBJ1-2
CAIRTGNYGYTF
>TRBV4-1|18|TRBJ1-3
CASSQEALEGQSGNTIYF
>TRBV5-5|12|TRBJ2-7
CASSLGAYEQYF
>TRBV30|13|TRBJ2-1
CAWRVDRGHEQFF
>TRBV30|14|TRBJ1-2
CAWSHGQGVYGYTF
>TRBV5-6|16|TRBJ1-6
CASSVRDSLNNSPLHF
>TRBV7-2|13|TRBJ2-1
CASSSAPGNEQFF
>TRBV27|14|TRBJ1-6
CASSPGTEYSPLHF
>TRBV7-2|16|TRBJ1-2
CASSPRSGLMDYGYTF
>TRBV15|13|TRBJ1-6
CATSRANSSPLHF
>TRBV29-1|12|TRBJ1-1
CSVVGQYGGAFF
>TRBV2|15|TRBJ1-2
CASSDPWDGSYGYTF
>TRBV6-6|14|TRBJ1-1
CASSPRQGNTEAFF
>TRBV30|16|TRBJ2-5
CAWTTRGVAGGETQYF
>TRBV7-9|13|TRBJ2-3
CASRHSTTDTQYF
>TRBV6-5|15|TRBJ1-6
CASSYGTAGGSPLHF
>TRBV7-3|15|TRBJ2-3
CASSLPDRGTDTQYF
>TRBV30|11|TRBJ1-1
CAYQGGTEAFF
>TRBV11-3|15|TRBJ2-4
CASSRPPPAKNIQYF
>TRBV30|14|TRBJ1-2
CAWGGDGTGYGYTF
>TRBV9|14|TRBJ2-5
CAGRTSGEGETQYF
>TRBV11-2|14|TRBJ2-4
CASRSGRGGDIQYF
>TRBV6-6|14|TRBJ2-2
CASSQGADTGELFF
>TRBV19|15|TRBJ2-1
CASSSLAGSYNEQFF
>TRBV19|16|TRBJ2-2
CASSRYRTANTGELFF
>TRBV28|15|TRBJ1-1
CASSTHRGIDTEAFF
>TRBV2|16|TRBJ2-6
CASKDRGNSGANVLTF
>TRBV7-9|14|TRBJ2-7
CASSPNSPTDEQYF